This TCR beta chain emerged from a study of radiotherapy plus CTLA-4 blockade in lung cancer. Assay used: immunoSEQ multiplex PCR; TCRdb lists only in-frame clones, some missing. Of about 51,000 clones listed, roughly 80% are singletons. The CDR3 spans 15 residues. Trimming cost V 6 bases and J 4 bases; bases outside gene matches: 7. Germline-derived CDR1 and CDR2 are SNHLY and FYNNEI. The receptor's source is a human donor with non-small cell lung cancer who had a complete response to radiotherapy plus ipilimumab. Sequenced here: peripheral blood, sampled from a patient treated with radiotherapy plus ipilimumab. This chain joins TRBV2 and TRBJ2-2, with 8 bases identical to TRBD1. The CDR3, as DNA: TGTGCCAGCAGAAGGACAGGGAGTTCCACCGGGGAGCTGTTTTTT. It encodes CASRRTGSSTGELFF.